This note documents a single T cell receptor beta chain sequence. The antigen is undetermined. Germline V gene sequence: CDR1 LGHDT, CDR2 YNNKEL (reference sequence). Between the trimmed V and J ends, which lost 0 bases and 2 bases, there was a span of 15 bases. The CDR3 runs 17 residues. This sample was included in a study of blood T cells in healthy people across ages. Study-wide results and limits: Among long-lived donors, naive CD4+ cells were more numerous and diversity higher than in aged donors.

Samples each yielded at least 5 micrograms of total RNA. The use of a sample-barcoded 5' primer and a J-beta primer mix characterized a second PCR of roughly 7 to 11 cycles. Template switching added a 12-random-nucleotide identifier to every cDNA molecule. From the 5' RACE reads, TCRdb called clonotypes with MiXCR, one entry per CDR3 protein. The sample lists 850,000 to 1,000,000 distinct CDR3 sequences, roughly 51% occurring once. Sequences were obtained from blood. This rearrangement joins TRBV3-1 to TRBJ2-3; no reliable D call. The receptor comes from a woman in her sixties or seventies in good health. CDR3 residues: CASSQDRSRSFTDTQYF. CDR3 nucleotide sequence: TGTGCCAGCAGCCAAGATAGATCGCGGTCCTTCACAGATACGCAGTATTTT.